These 8 T cell receptor beta chains originate from one sample sequenced in a study of T cell responses to AZD1222 COVID-19 vaccine listed by TCRdb under 2021. The library relied on the immunoSEQ multiplex PCR assay. TCRdb provides this immuneACCESS table in a form limited to in-frame rearrangements. Some clones are lacking; in checked studies, under half of them reflect an unresolved V gene, and why the rest are absent is not known. The sample table shows under 200,000 clones, and almost 95% are seen once. The ten biggest clones cover 9.2% of the sample. The label giving this sample's time point can be read as: baseline before first vaccination. Sequenced here: peripheral blood, sampled on day 0 of AZD1222 vaccination. The receptors stem from an adult in good health.

The V and J genes are TRBV5-1 and TRBJ2-7; possibly TRBD1 or TRBD2 for D (5 bases each). The CDR3 extends over 15 amino acids. Germline CDR1 is SGHRS and CDR2 is YFSETQ. V was clipped by 2 bases and J by 2 bases, with 14 bases between them. DNA for the CDR3: TGCGCCAGCAGCTTCCGGGACGGGGCCCCCTACGAGCAGTACTTC. Protein: CASSFRDGAPYEQYF.

The rearrangement links TRBV2 to TRBJ2-1; TRBD2 aligns across 10 bases. Germline V gene lookup returns CDR1 SNHLY and CDR2 FYNNEI. Trimming removed 4 bases from V and 0 bases from J; junction bases left unmatched: 0. This CDR3 is 15 amino acids long. CDR3 sequence (DNA): TGTGCCAGCAGTGGGACTAGCGGCTCCTACAATGAGCAGTTCTTC. Protein product: CASSGTSGSYNEQFF.

The rearrangement uses TRBV24-1 and TRBJ2-3, with D unclear. The V end was cut by 4 bases, the J end by 3 bases, with 4 bases between. Germline-derived CDR1 and CDR2 are KGHDR and SFDVKD. CDR3 length equals 12 residues. This CDR3 is CATSDVTDTQYF. The CDR3 region has the DNA TGTGCCACCAGTGACGTGACAGATACGCAGTATTTT.

The chain is built from TRBV28 and TRBJ2-3, with D possibly being TRBD1 (5 bases). Germline lookup yields CDR1 MDHEN and CDR2 SYDVKM. V lost 5 bases, J lost 2 bases, and 8 bases lay in between. The CDR3 spans 13 residues. DNA of the CDR3: TGTGCCAGCAGTGTAGGGGCCACAGATACGCAGTATTTT. Its protein is CASSVGATDTQYF.

The chain carries TRBV6-5 and TRBJ1-3, with no clear D. Deletions cut 7 bases from V and 0 bases from J, with 10 bases between. The V gene's germline CDR1 is MNHEY and CDR2 SVGAGI. The CDR3 contains 14 residues. The CDR3 spells CASTEQNSGNTIYF. The DNA for the CDR3 is TGTGCCAGCACGGAACAGAACTCTGGAAACACCATATATTTT.

The chain recombines TRBV7-8 with TRBJ1-1; 7 bases are a match to TRBD1. The CDR3 consists of 14 residues. The ends lost 5 bases at V and 1 base at J; junction bases unmatched: 4. Looked up from germline, CDR1 is SGHVS and CDR2 is FQNEAQ. Here the CDR3 DNA reads TGTGCCAGCAGCCCACAGGGGTGGAACACTGAAGCTTTCTTT. Protein sequence: CASSPQGWNTEAFF. Using reference TRBV7-8 and TRBJ1-1 for the parts outside the CDR3, the full variable domain is GAGVSQSPRYKVAKRGQDVALRCDPISGHVSLFWYQQALGQGPEFLTYFQNEAQLDKSGLPSDRFFAERPEGSVSTLKIQRTQQEDSAVYLCASSPQGWNTEAFFGQGTRLTVV.

This chain uses TRBV28 with TRBJ1-5, with D perhaps matching TRBD1 (6 bases). Germline values: CDR1 MDHEN, CDR2 SYDVKM. Trimming took 2 bases from V and 6 from J, leaving 11 bases between them. The CDR3 runs to 14 residues. In DNA form, the CDR3 reads TGTGCCAGCAGTTTACAGGGGTACGGTCAGCCCCAGCATTTT. Amino acid sequence: CASSLQGYGQPQHF.

This clone occurred once. The rearrangement links TRBV9 to TRBJ2-5; 11 nucleotides match TRBD2. With V trimmed by 3 bases and J by 4 bases, 5 bases remained unmatched. Germline assignment: CDR1 SGDLS and CDR2 YYNGEE. This CDR3 spans 15 amino acids. CDR3 sequence reads: CASSELAGDGETQYF. CDR3 in DNA: TGTGCCAGCAGCGAACTAGCGGGAGACGGAGAGACCCAGTACTTC.